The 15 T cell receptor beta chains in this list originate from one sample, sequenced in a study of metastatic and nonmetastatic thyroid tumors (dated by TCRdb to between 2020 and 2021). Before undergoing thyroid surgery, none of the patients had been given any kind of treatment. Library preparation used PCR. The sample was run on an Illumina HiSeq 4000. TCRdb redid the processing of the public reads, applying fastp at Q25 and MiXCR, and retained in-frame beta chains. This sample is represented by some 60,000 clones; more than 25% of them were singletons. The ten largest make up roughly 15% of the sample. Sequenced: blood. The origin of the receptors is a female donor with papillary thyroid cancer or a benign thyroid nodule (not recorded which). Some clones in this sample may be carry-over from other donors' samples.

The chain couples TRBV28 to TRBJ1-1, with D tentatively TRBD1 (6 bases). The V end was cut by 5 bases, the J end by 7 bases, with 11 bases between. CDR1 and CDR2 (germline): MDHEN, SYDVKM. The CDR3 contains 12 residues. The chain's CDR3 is CASSPWTVEAFF. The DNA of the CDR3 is TGTGCCAGCAGTCCTTGGACAGTTGAAGCTTTCTTT.

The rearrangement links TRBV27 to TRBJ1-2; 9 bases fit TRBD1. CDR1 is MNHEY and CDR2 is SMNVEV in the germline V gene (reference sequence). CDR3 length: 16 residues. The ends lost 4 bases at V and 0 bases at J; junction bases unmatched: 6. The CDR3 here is CASSSQGQGANYGYTF. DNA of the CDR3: TGTGCCAGCAGTTCCCAGGGACAGGGAGCTAACTATGGCTACACCTTC.

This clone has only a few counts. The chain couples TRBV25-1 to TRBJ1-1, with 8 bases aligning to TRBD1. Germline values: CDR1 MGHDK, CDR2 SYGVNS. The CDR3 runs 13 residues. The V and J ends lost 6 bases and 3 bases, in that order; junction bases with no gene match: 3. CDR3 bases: TGTGCCAGCAGAGAGACAGGGGACACTGAAGCTTTCTTT. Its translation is CASRETGDTEAFF. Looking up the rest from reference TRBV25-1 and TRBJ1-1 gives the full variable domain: EADIYQTPRYLVIGTGKKITLECSQTMGHDKMYWYQQDPGMELHLIHYSYGVNSTEKGDLSSESTVSRIRTEHFPLTLESARPSHTSQYLCASRETGDTEAFFGQGTRLTVV.

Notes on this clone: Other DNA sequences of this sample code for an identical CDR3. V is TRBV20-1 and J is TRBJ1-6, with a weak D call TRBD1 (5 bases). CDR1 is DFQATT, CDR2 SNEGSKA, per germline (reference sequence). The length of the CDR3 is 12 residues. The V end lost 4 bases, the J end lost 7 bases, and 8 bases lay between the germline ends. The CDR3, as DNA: TGCAGTGCTACCGGGGGGAATTCACCCCTCCACTTT. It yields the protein CSATGGNSPLHF.

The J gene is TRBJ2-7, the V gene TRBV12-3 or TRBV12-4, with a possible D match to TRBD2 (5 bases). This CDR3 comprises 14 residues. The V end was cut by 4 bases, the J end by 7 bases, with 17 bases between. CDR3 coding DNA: TGTGCCAGCAGTTGGCGAGATCCTCCGGGGGAGCAGTACTTC. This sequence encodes CASSWRDPPGEQYF.

The CDR3 sequence is CASSGKTLKNTGELFF. DNA of the CDR3: TGTGCCAGCAGCGGTAAAACTTTAAAGAACACCGGGGAGCTGTTTTTT. The rearrangement joins TRBV9 to TRBJ2-2; D is unclear. Trimming took 3 bases from V and 1 from J, leaving 13 bases between them. Per the germline V gene, CDR1 is SGDLS and CDR2 is YYNGEE. The CDR3 totals 16 residues.

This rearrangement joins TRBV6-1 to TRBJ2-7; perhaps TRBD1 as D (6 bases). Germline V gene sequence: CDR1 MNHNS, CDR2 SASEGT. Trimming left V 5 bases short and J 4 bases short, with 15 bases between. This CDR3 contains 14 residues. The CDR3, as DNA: TGTGCCAGCAGTACCGAACAGGGTGTATACGAGCAGTACTTC. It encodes CASSTEQGVYEQYF.

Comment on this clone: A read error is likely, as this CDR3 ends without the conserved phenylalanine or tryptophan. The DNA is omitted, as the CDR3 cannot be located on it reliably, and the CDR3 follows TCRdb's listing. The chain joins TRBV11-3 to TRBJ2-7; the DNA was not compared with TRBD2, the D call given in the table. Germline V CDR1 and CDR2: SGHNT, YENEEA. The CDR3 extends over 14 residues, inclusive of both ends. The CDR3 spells CASSLVWGCGLAGG.

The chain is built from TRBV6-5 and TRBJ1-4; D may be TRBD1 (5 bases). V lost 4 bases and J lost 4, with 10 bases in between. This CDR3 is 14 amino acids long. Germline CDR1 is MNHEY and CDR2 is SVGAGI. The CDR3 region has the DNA TGTGCCAGCAGTTTAACCGGACATAATGAAAAACTGTTTTTT. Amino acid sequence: CASSLTGHNEKLFF.

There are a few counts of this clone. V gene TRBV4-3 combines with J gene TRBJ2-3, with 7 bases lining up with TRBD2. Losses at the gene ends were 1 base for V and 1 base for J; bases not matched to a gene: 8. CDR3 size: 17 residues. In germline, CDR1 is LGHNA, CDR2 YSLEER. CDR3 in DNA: TGCGCCAGCAGCCAAGCCTCGGGGGGACCAGGCACAGATACGCAGTATTTT. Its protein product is CASSQASGGPGTDTQYF.

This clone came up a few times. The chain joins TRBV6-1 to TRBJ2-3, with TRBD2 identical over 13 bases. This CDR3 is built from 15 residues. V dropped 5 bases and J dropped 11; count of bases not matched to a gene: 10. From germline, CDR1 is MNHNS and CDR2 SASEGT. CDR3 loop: CASSKPGTSGEMQYF. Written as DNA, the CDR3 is TGTGCCAGCAGTAAACCCGGGACTAGCGGGGAGATGCAGTATTTT.

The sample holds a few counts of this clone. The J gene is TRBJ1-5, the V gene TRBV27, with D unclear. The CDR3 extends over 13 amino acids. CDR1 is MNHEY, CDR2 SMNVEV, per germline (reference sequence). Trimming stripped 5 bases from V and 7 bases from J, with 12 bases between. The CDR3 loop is CASSRRSGQPQHF. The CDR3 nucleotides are TGTGCCAGCAGTAGGCGGTCGGGCCAGCCCCAGCATTTT.

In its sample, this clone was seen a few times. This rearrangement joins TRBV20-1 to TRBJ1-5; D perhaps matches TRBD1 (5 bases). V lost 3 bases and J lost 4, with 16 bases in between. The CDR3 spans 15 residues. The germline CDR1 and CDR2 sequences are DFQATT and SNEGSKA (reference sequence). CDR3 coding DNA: TGCAGTGCTAGCCCGCTCGGACAAGGAAATCAGCCCCAGCATTTT. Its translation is CSASPLGQGNQPQHF.

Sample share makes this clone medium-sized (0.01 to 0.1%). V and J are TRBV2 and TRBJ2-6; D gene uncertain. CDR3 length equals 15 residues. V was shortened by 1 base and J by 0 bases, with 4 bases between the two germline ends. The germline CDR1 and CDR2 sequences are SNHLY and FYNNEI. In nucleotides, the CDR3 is TGTGCCAGCAGTGAAGTCGTCTCTGGGGCCAACGTCCTGACTTTC. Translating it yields CASSEVVSGANVLTF.

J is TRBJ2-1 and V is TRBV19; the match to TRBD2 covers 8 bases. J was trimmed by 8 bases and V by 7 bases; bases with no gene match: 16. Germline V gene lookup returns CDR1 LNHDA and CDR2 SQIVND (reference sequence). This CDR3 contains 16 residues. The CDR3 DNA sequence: TGTGCCAGTACCGAAAACGGGAGGGGTATGTCTGATGAGCAGTTCTTC. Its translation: CASTENGRGMSDEQFF.